Listed below are T cell receptor beta chains from one sample, sequenced in a study of T-cell reconstitution after alpha-beta-depleted transplantation in children. TCRdb reanalysed the PCR reads using MiXCR and keeps one entry per CDR3 protein. Of hundreds of thousands of distinct CDR3 sequences listed, roughly 13% are singletons. The material sequenced was PBMCs, mostly from graft donor cells, taken 360 days after TCRalphabeta/CD19-depleted stem cell transplant. These receptors all come from a male patient between 10 and 17 years old who had a stem cell transplant for acute myeloid leukemia, so the T cells may come from the graft donor. CDR3s include the opening cysteine and the closing phenylalanine or tryptophan. D genes are given only for firm matches. Some rows have no size entry. The others give once, few or many, or a class for an expanded clone.

d_call	clone_size	v_call	cdr3_length	j_call	cdr3_aa	cdr3_nt
.	.	TRBV21-1	14	TRBJ2-5	CASSNWTRCETQYF	TGTGCCAGCAGCAATTGGACACGGTGCGAGACCCAGTACTTC
TRBD2	few	TRBV7-2	17	TRBJ2-5	CASSVSGLAGPEETQYF	TGTGCCAGCAGCGTATCGGGACTAGCGGGGCCAGAAGAGACCCAGTACTTC
TRBD1	few	TRBV4-3	15	TRBJ2-2	CASSRGTGEIGELFF	TGCGCCAGCAGCCGAGGGACAGGGGAGATCGGGGAGCTGTTTTTT
TRBD1	few	TRBV9	15	TRBJ2-1	CASSFGQGAWNEQFF	TGTGCCAGCAGCTTTGGACAGGGGGCATGGAATGAGCAGTTCTTC
TRBD1	.	TRBV24-1	14	TRBJ2-7	CATSDPGTGGEQYF	TGTGCCACCAGTGACCCCGGGACAGGGGGCGAGCAGTACTTC
.	.	TRBV14	14	TRBJ2-2	CASSHRGNTGELFF	TGTGCCAGCAGCCACAGGGGGAACACCGGGGAGCTGTTTTTT
TRBD1	.	TRBV20-1	13	TRBJ2-3	CSASQGVTDTQYF	TGCAGTGCTTCCCAGGGGGTCACAGATACGCAGTATTTT
.	many	TRBV20-1	11	TRBJ2-7	CSARLTNEQYF	TGCAGTGCTAGATTGACGAACGAGCAGTACTTC
.	few	TRBV23-1	13	TRBJ2-7	CASKWTVSYEQYF	TGCGCCAGCAAGTGGACAGTCTCCTACGAGCAGTACTTC
.	few	TRBV21-1	18	TRBJ2-7	CASSQMDSELAGSYEQYF	TGTGCCAGCAGCCAAATGGATTCGGAGCTAGCGGGGTCCTACGAGCAGTACTTC
.	.	TRBV30	14	TRBJ1-1	CAWSGPRENTEAFF	TGTGCCTGGAGCGGCCCCCGGGAGAACACTGAAGCTTTCTTT
.	many	TRBV28	14	TRBJ2-1	CASSFPREENEQFF	TGTGCCAGCAGTTTCCCCAGGGAGGAGAATGAGCAGTTCTTC
.	many	TRBV18	12	TRBJ2-5	CASSPVEETQYF	TGTGCCAGCTCACCGGTTGAAGAGACCCAGTACTTC
TRBD2	.	TRBV29-1	15	TRBJ2-5	CSVEPRGGSGETQYF	TGCAGCGTTGAACCCCGGGGGGGGAGCGGGGAGACCCAGTACTTC
TRBD2	many	TRBV29-1	16	TRBJ2-7	CSVEPTSGRAYNEQYF	TGCAGCGTTGAACCTACTAGCGGGAGGGCCTATAACGAGCAGTACTTC
TRBD2	few	TRBV7-8	16	TRBJ2-3	CASSHQLAEFTDTQYF	TGTGCCAGCAGCCATCAACTAGCGGAGTTCACAGATACGCAGTATTTT
.	.	TRBV28	14	TRBJ2-5	CASSLIQVQETQYF	TGTGCCAGCAGTTTAATCCAGGTCCAAGAGACCCAGTACTTC
TRBD2	few	TRBV24-1	19	TRBJ2-1	CATSDLPFGTSGHSDEQFF	TGTGCCACCAGTGATTTGCCATTCGGGACTAGCGGCCATTCGGATGAGCAGTTCTTC
.	many	TRBV7-9	11	TRBJ2-2	CASPGTGELFF	TGTGCCAGTCCCGGCACCGGGGAGCTGTTTTTT
TRBD2	once	TRBV7-8	15	TRBJ2-3	CASSPQMAGGDTQYF	TGTGCCAGCAGCCCTCAAATGGCGGGGGGGGATACGCAGTATTTT
.	many	TRBV28	17	TRBJ2-1	CASSPRPPRGSYNEQFF	TGTGCCAGCAGTCCTAGACCACCTCGAGGCTCCTACAATGAGCAGTTCTTC
TRBD1	.	TRBV9	16	TRBJ2-1	CASSTLGGGKSDEQFF	TGTGCCAGCAGCACCCTAGGGGGCGGTAAAAGTGATGAGCAGTTCTTC
.	.	TRBV20-1	13	TRBJ2-1	CRLARLSYNEQFF	TGCAGGCTAGCCCGACTATCCTACAATGAGCAGTTCTTC
.	few	TRBV12-3/TRBV12-4	15	TRBJ2-2	CASSLMTAGSGELFF	TGTGCCAGCAGTTTGATGACCGCCGGGTCCGGGGAGCTGTTTTTT
TRBD1	few	TRBV7-3	15	TRBJ2-1	CASSLGTGNGNEQFF	TGTGCCAGCAGCTTAGGGACAGGGAATGGAAATGAGCAGTTCTTC